The clone carrying this TCR beta chain has a handful of counts. Its cognate antigen is unknown. The record originates from a study of T cell repertoires in cytomegalovirus infection. About the research overall: The public TCR beta signatures pointed to both CMV infection and matching HLA type.

Broader study findings: There were HLA-C-restricted CMV-specific TCR beta clonotypes dominating the ex vivo response.

TCRdb re-analysed the reads in MiXCR, keeping a single row per CDR3 protein. The repertoire holds around 770,000 distinct CDR3 sequences, 29% seen once, with over 10% in the top ten. This CDR3 has 15 amino acids. After removal of 2 bases from V and 6 bases from J, the junction contained 9 bases not matched to a gene. Per germline, CDR1 LNHDA and CDR2 SQIVND (reference sequence). The V call is TRBV19, the J call TRBJ2-7, with 8 nucleotides matching TRBD2. This sequence was found in a human donor in good health (CMV status not recorded). Some clones in this sample may be carry-over from other donors' samples. The source material was cultured CD8+ T cells from PBMCs, sampled from culture after CMV antigen stimulation. Here the CDR3 DNA reads TGTGCCAGTAGTATAAGCGGGACTAGTGGTATCGAGCAGTACTTC. It specifies CASSISGTSGIEQYF.